The rows below give T cell receptor beta chains drawn from one sample of a study of CXCR3-negative and CXCR3-positive naive CD8 T cells. TCRdb reprocessed the 5' RACE reads and keeps a single row for each CDR3 protein, giving no DNA. This repertoire comprises 85,000 to 90,000 distinct CDR3 sequences; its ten largest clones make up 0.75% to 0.95%. The specimen sequenced was naive CXCR3+ CD8+ T cells from blood. The receptors originated from a human donor in good health. Some clones in this sample may be carry-over from other donors' samples. Both conserved end residues are part of each CDR3. The order of the fields is V gene, J gene, CDR3 protein.

>TRBV6-6|TRBJ2-5
CASSYIWGLEETQYF
>TRBV28|TRBJ1-6
CASSFSGDNSPLHF
>TRBV21-1|TRBJ1-5
CASSSRESWRDQPQHF
>TRBV14|TRBJ2-7
CASSLGTSGNYEQYF
>TRBV15|TRBJ1-4
CATSPITDLAGEKLFF
>TRBV6-1|TRBJ2-5
CASSETVGETQYF
>TRBV7-8|TRBJ2-3
CASSLVSPAGVKDTQYF
>TRBV7-2|TRBJ2-3
CASSLVQVGTDTQYF
>TRBV5-1|TRBJ2-1
CASSLRGNYNEQFF
>TRBV4-2|TRBJ2-1
CASSQDWEVSYNEQFF
>TRBV4-3|TRBJ2-1
CASSQDFRGDEQFF
>TRBV29-1|TRBJ1-2
CSDWTLLTGTYGYTF
>TRBV28|TRBJ2-3
CASSPPRGANTQYF
>TRBV7-9|TRBJ2-7
CASSSQYVDEQYF
>TRBV29-1|TRBJ2-2
CSVGQGVAARELFF
>TRBV19|TRBJ2-7
CASSSAGPGYEQYF
>TRBV28|TRBJ1-2
CASSPIGANYGYTF
>TRBV4-2|TRBJ2-2
CASSQGGQGALTGELFF
>TRBV5-1|TRBJ1-1
CASSLAGGGESDTEAFF
>TRBV7-2|TRBJ2-1
CASSPDSGGSYNEQFF
>TRBV28|TRBJ2-7
CASSLWRDRAAWEEQYF
>TRBV20-1|TRBJ1-1
CSARSTTGTGYDFF
>TRBV4-3|TRBJ2-1
CASSPQETSYNEQFF
>TRBV4-2|TRBJ2-3
CASSRAGDTTQYF
>TRBV7-9|TRBJ2-2
CASSFLQMNTGELFF
>TRBV28|TRBJ1-5
CASSLPRLGYNQPQHF
>TRBV7-9|TRBJ1-1
CASSLGGTHTEAFF
>TRBV12-3/TRBV12-4|TRBJ1-1
CASSFPLESPPGAFF
>TRBV6-5|TRBJ2-7
CASSYSGATSDEQYF
>TRBV28|TRBJ1-5
CASSLYIGSNQPQHF
>TRBV6-4|TRBJ2-1
CASSDWATNEQFF
>TRBV28|TRBJ2-7
CASSFHGTSETYEQYF
>TRBV10-3|TRBJ1-1
CAISEEGYTEAFF
>TRBV14|TRBJ2-5
CASSQEGGLPRAETQYF
>TRBV28|TRBJ1-5
CASSPKTANQPQHF
>TRBV7-2|TRBJ2-5
CARSLGGTQYF
>TRBV14|TRBJ2-3
CASSRPVITDTQYF
>TRBV10-3|TRBJ1-1
CAITTGYTEAFF
>TRBV6-6|TRBJ2-3
CASSYSPRGDTQYF
>TRBV27|TRBJ1-4
CASRPRSATEKLFF
>TRBV10-3|TRBJ1-1
CAIVSGRAEAFF
>TRBV28|TRBJ1-5
CASSTDRGYNQPQHF
>TRBV7-9|TRBJ2-7
CASSHPRDRGSYEQYF
>TRBV4-3|TRBJ2-7
CASSQDPAGGYYEQYF
>TRBV7-9|TRBJ2-1
CASSSSGMGNEQFF
>TRBV28|TRBJ2-3
CAGRTGGTDTQYF
>TRBV20-1|TRBJ2-3
CSATTTGVWNTKYF
>TRBV6-6|TRBJ2-7
CASSPQDPYEQYF
>TRBV7-9|TRBJ1-4
CASSLEGINEKLFF